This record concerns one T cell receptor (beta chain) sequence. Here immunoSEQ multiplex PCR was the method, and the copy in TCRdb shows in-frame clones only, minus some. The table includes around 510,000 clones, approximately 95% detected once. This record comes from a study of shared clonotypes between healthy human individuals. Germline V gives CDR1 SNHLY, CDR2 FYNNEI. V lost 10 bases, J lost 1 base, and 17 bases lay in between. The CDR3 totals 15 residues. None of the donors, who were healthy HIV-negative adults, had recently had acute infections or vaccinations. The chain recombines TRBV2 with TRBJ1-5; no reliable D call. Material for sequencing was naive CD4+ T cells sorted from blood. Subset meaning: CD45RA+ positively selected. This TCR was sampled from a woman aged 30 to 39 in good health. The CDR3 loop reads CATRLDGISNQPQHF. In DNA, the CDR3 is TGTGCCACCCGCTTAGACGGAATCAGCAATCAGCCCCAGCATTTT.